This T cell receptor beta chain stems from a study of type 1 regulatory T cells. Looking at the study overall: T-allo10 is an in vitro-generated, Tr1-enriched CD4 T cell product specific for alloantigen.

From the reads, TCRdb called clonotypes with MiXCR, one entry per CDR3 protein. The sample carries some 90,000 distinct CDR3 sequences, 25% to 40% recorded once. Looked up from germline, CDR1 is SGHDN and CDR2 is FVKESK. The junction had 8 bases not matched to a gene; V was cut back by 3 bases and J by 4 bases. This CDR3 is 15 amino acids long. The source material was CD4+ T cells, either the whole sample or a sorted fraction (not recorded which). This receptor was obtained from a human donor in good health. The chain combines TRBV14 with TRBJ1-2, with 7 positions matching TRBD1. The CDR3 DNA reads as TGTGCCAGCAGCCAGGCGGGACAGCCTTTCTATGGCTACACCTTC. It encodes CASSQAGQPFYGYTF. Based on the CDR3 plus reference TRBV14 and TRBJ1-2, the full variable domain is EAGVTQFPSHSVIEKGQTVTLRCDPISGHDNLYWYRRVMGKEIKFLLHFVKESKQDESGMPNNRFLAERTGGTYSTLKVQPAELEDSGVYFCASSQAGQPFYGYTFGSGTRLTVV.